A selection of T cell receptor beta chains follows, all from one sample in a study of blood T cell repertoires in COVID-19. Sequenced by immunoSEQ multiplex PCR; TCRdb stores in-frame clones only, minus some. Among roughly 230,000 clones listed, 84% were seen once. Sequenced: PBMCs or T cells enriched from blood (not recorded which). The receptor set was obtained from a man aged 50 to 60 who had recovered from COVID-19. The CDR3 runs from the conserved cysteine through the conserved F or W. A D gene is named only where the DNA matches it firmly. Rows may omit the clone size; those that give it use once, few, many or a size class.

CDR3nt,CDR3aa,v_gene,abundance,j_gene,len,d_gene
TGTGCCAGCAGCCGACAGGGCTTCAATGAAAAACTGTTTTTT,CASSRQGFNEKLFF,TRBV2,-,TRBJ1-4,14,TRBD1
TGCGCCAGCAGCCCCGGACTAGCCGATTACAATGAGCAGTTCTTC,CASSPGLADYNEQFF,TRBV5-1,-,TRBJ2-1,15,TRBD2
TGTGCCAGCAGATCGGGACAGGGCTACACCTTC,CASRSGQGYTF,TRBV6-5,-,TRBJ1-2,11,TRBD1
TGTGCCAGCTCACCAGACGGGAGGAACCACGAGCAGTACTTC,CASSPDGRNHEQYF,TRBV18,-,TRBJ2-7,14,TRBD2
TGTGCCAGCAGCTTACGACATCGGCCCAATGAGCCCCAGCATTTT,CASSLRHRPNEPQHF,TRBV7-2,-,TRBJ1-5,15,-
TGCGCCAGCAGCCGCCGGACAGGTGAGGAGACCCAGTACTTC,CASSRRTGEETQYF,TRBV5-1,-,TRBJ2-5,14,TRBD1
TGTGCCAGCAGCCTACAGGGTTTGGCGTCACCCCTCCACTTT,CASSLQGLASPLHF,TRBV6-5,-,TRBJ1-6,14,-
TGTGCCAGCAAAAGGACAGTACTGAACACTGAAGCTTTCTTT,CASKRTVLNTEAFF,TRBV2,-,TRBJ1-1,14,-
TGTGCCAGCAGCAACAGGGTTGACTATGGCTACACCTTC,CASSNRVDYGYTF,TRBV28,-,TRBJ1-2,13,-
TGTGCCAGCAGTCGACAGGGGGCCTCCGGGGAGCTGTTTTTT,CASSRQGASGELFF,TRBV13,-,TRBJ2-2,14,TRBD1
TGTGCCAGCAGCCCTATGACGGGCTATGGCTACACCTTC,CASSPMTGYGYTF,TRBV27,-,TRBJ1-2,13,-
TGTGCCAGCAGCCCAGGACAGAATTCACCCCTCCACTTT,CASSPGQNSPLHF,TRBV5-6,once,TRBJ1-6,13,-
TGCGCCAGCAGTTCTACTAGCGGGATAGGTAATGAGCAGTTCTTC,CASSSTSGIGNEQFF,TRBV4-1,-,TRBJ2-1,15,TRBD2
TGCGCCAGCAGCTCGCCTCCGGGACTAGCTAGCACAGATACGCAGTATTTT,CASSSPPGLASTDTQYF,TRBV5-1,-,TRBJ2-3,17,TRBD2
TGTGCCAGCAGCGTAGGGGAGGGGCTGAACACCGGGGAGCTGTTTTTT,CASSVGEGLNTGELFF,TRBV9,-,TRBJ2-2,16,TRBD2
TGCAGCGTTGGGGGGGGCGAAGGTCAGCCCCAGCATTTT,CSVGGGEGQPQHF,TRBV29-1,-,TRBJ1-5,13,-
TGTGCCACCAGTGATTTGTCGGGGAACACCGGGGAGCTGTTTTTT,CATSDLSGNTGELFF,TRBV24-1,-,TRBJ2-2,15,-
TGCAGCGTTGAGGGGGGTCTACCCACGGATACGCAGTATTTT,CSVEGGLPTDTQYF,TRBV29-1,-,TRBJ2-3,14,-
TGTGCCAGCAGTGAACAGGGGGCTTATAGCAATCAGCCCCAGCATTTT,CASSEQGAYSNQPQHF,TRBV2,-,TRBJ1-5,16,TRBD1
TGCGCCAGCAGCCAAGTTGTCAGCGGGAACACCGGGGAGCTGTTTTTT,CASSQVVSGNTGELFF,TRBV4-3,-,TRBJ2-2,16,-
TGTGCCAGCAGCTACTGGCGGGGGACCACAGATACGCAGTATTTT,CASSYWRGTTDTQYF,TRBV28,-,TRBJ2-3,15,TRBD2
TGCGCCAGCAGCTCCCAGGGGCGCCAAGAGACCCAGTACTTC,CASSSQGRQETQYF,TRBV5-1,-,TRBJ2-5,14,-
TGTGCCAGCAGGACAGGGGGCAACACCGGGGAGCTGTTTTTT,CASRTGGNTGELFF,TRBV28,-,TRBJ2-2,14,TRBD1
TGTGCCAGCAGCTTAGGGCAGGGACACACAGATACGCAGTATTTT,CASSLGQGHTDTQYF,TRBV7-3,-,TRBJ2-3,15,-
TGCAGCGTGGACAGGCCCATGAACACTGAAGCTTTCTTT,CSVDRPMNTEAFF,TRBV29-1,-,TRBJ1-1,13,TRBD1
TGTGCCAGCAGCCAAGTACAGACCCCAGAGGAGACCCAGTACTTC,CASSQVQTPEETQYF,TRBV4-2,-,TRBJ2-5,15,-
TGTGCCAGCTCTCGTCGCGGAGGGGAGACCTACGAGCAGTACTTC,CASSRRGGETYEQYF,TRBV27,few,TRBJ2-7,15,-